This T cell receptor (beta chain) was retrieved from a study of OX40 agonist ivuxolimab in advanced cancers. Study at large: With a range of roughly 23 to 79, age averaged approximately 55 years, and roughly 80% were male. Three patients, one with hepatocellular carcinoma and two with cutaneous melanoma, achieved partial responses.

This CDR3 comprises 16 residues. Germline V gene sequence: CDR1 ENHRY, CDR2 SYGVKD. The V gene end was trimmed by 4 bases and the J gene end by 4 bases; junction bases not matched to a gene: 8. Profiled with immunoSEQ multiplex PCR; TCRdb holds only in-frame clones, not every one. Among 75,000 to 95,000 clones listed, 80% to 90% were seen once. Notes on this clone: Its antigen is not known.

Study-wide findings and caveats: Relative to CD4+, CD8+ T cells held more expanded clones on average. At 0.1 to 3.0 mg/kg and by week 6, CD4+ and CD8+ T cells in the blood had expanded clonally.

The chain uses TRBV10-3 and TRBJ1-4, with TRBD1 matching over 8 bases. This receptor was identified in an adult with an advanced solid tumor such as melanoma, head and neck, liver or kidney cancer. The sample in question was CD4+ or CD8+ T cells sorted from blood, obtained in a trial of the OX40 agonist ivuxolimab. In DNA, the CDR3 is TGTGCCATCAGTGGGACAGGGTTAGGGAGTAATGAAAAACTGTTTTTT. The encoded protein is CAISGTGLGSNEKLFF.